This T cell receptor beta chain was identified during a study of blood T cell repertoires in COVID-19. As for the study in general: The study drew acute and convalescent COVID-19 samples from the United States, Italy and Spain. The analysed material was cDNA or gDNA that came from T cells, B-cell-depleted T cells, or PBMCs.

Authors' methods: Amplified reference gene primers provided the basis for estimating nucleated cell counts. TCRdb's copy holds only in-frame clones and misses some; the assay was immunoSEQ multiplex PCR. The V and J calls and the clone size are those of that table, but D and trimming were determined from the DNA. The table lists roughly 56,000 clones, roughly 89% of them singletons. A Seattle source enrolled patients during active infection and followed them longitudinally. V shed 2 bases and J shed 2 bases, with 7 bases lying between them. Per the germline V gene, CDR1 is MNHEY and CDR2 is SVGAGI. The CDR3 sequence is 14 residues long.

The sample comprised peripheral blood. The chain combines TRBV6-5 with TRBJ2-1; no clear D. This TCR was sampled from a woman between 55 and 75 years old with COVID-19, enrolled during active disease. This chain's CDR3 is CASSYPPAYNEQFF. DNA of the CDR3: TGTGCCAGCAGTTACCCCCCGGCCTACAATGAGCAGTTCTTC.